This T cell receptor (beta chain) originates from a study of T cells in Graves' hyperthyroidism and ophthalmopathy. The CDR3 is made up of 18 amino acids. Germline CDR1 is DFQATT and CDR2 is SNEGSKA (reference sequence). The junction had 18 bases not matched to a gene; V was cut back by 0 bases and J by 6 bases. Amplification of TCR beta CDR3 regions was performed using RNA transcripts as template. First-round RT-PCR with HTBI primers amplified the TCR CDR3 region. TCRdb passed the multiplex PCR reads through MiXCR, listing each CDR3 protein once. The data hold over 45,000 distinct CDR3 sequences, with approximately 48% observed a single time. This clonotype came up many times.

This sequence originates from a woman aged 45-59 years with Graves' ophthalmopathy. The rearrangement links TRBV20-1 to TRBJ1-2, with TRBD1 matching 8 bases. The sequencing sample was made of blood. The CDR3 is CSARDLTRPGTGSDGYTF. CDR3 DNA sequence: TGCAGTGCTAGAGATCTAACTCGTCCCGGGACAGGTTCGGATGGCTACACCTTC.